This T cell receptor beta chain was documented in a study of cytomegalovirus exposure and HLA in healthy donors. As for the study in general: When 300 to 500 donors were genotyped, roughly 82% of them were found to fall in the Caucasian-associated ancestry cluster.

This clone turned up a few times. Its specificity is unknown. Study-level findings and limits: Most sequenced TCRs were rare (though some public TCRs occurred in many donors). In terms of immune exposure information, only CMV serostatus was available.

Vbeta (60) and Jbeta (13) primers were used in the PCR. Repertoires were generated with immunoSEQ multiplex PCR, while TCRdb's copy carries only in-frame clones and drops some. In the table there are roughly 150,000 clones, approximately 80% of which are singletons. The CDR3 is made up of 13 amino acids. CDR1 and CDR2 (germline): MRHNA, SNTAGT. V lost 8 bases and J 0 bases, leaving 10 bases between the germline ends. The clonotype was recovered from a woman between 40 and 50 years old in good health and CMV-seronegative. The sequenced material came from PBMCs. V is TRBV6-4 and J is TRBJ1-1; D unclear. The CDR3 region has the DNA TGTGCCAGCGGAGGGAGCATGAACACTGAAGCTTTCTTT. It yields the protein CASGGSMNTEAFF.